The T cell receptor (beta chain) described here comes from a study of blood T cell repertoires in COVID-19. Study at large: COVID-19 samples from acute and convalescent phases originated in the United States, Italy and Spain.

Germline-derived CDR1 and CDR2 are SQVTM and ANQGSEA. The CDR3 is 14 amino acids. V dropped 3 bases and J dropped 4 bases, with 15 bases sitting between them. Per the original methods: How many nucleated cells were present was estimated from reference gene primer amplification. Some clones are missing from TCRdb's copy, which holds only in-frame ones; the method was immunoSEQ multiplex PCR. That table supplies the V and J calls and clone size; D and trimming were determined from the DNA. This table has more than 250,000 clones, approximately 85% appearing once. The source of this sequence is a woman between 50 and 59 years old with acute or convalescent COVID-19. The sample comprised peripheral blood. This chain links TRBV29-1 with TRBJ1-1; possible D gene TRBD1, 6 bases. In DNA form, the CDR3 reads TGCAGCGTTGATTCGGGGGGGGCAGGCACTGAAGCTTTCTTT. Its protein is CSVDSGGAGTEAFF.